Following are 27 T cell receptor beta chains from one sample sequenced in a study of T cells in localized non-small cell lung cancer. Repertoires were generated with immunoSEQ multiplex PCR, while TCRdb's copy carries only in-frame clones and drops some. The table includes about 2,800 clones, approximately 29% detected once. The sequencing here drew on lung tumor tissue, taken before any cancer treatment. The receptors shown here come from a male donor older than 55 with stage II squamous cell lung carcinoma.

This clone has more than one count but fewer than ten. The chain combines TRBV19 with TRBJ1-6, with D uncertain. This CDR3 is 12 amino acids long. V was clipped by 5 bases and J by 6 bases, with 5 bases between them. From germline, CDR1 is LNHDA and CDR2 SQIVND (reference sequence). The CDR3 sequence: CASSLGNSPLHF. The CDR3 DNA reads TGTGCCAGTAGTTTGGGTAATTCACCCCTCCACTTT. Combining the CDR3 with reference TRBV19 and TRBJ1-6 gives the whole variable domain DGGITQSPKYLFRKEGQNVTLSCEQNLNHDAMYWYRQDPGQGLRLIYYSQIVNDFQKGDIAEGYSVSREKKESFPLTVTSAQKNPTAFYLCASSLGNSPLHFGNGTRLTVT.

The CDR3 region has the DNA TGTGCCTGGAGTCCAGGGACGGAAGGCTACACCTTC. Protein sequence: CAWSPGTEGYTF. This sequence joins TRBV30 and TRBJ1-2; a weak D match, TRBD1 (5 bases). This CDR3 contains 12 residues. The germline gives CDR1 GTSNPN, CDR2 SVGIG (reference sequence). V lost 2 bases and J 8 bases, leaving 12 bases between the germline ends.

The chain employs TRBV11-3 and TRBJ2-2, with D hard to call. Trimming stripped 1 base from V and 7 bases from J, with 10 bases between. CDR1 SGHNT and CDR2 YENEEA come from the germline V gene. The CDR3 sequence is 14 residues long. CDR3 sequence reads: CASSLGGRDGELFF. The CDR3 DNA sequence: TGTGCCAGCAGCTTAGGCGGCAGAGACGGGGAGCTGTTTTTT.

The genes are TRBV30 and TRBJ2-5, with D tentatively TRBD1 (6 bases). The CDR3 contains 13 residues. In germline, CDR1 is GTSNPN, CDR2 SVGIG (reference sequence). The DNA of the CDR3 is TGTGCTACTGTGGGGGCCGGTGGGGAGACCCAGTACTTC. It encodes CATVGAGGETQYF.

The chain couples TRBV1 to TRBJ1-3. TRBV1 is a pseudogene. There are 13 residues in the CDR3. The CDR3: CASSQGTGGTIYF. As DNA, the CDR3 is TGCGCCAGCAGCCAAGGTACCGGTGGCACCATATATTTT.

CDR3 coding DNA: TGCGCCAGCAGTGCAGCACCCAGCTATGGCTACACCTTC. Its protein is CASSAAPSYGYTF. The rearrangement joins TRBV10-2 to TRBJ1-2, with D unclear. CDR3 length: 13 residues. Germline V gives CDR1 WSHSY, CDR2 SAAADI. V shed 4 bases and J shed 4 bases, with 10 bases lying between them.

The gene calls are TRBV14 and TRBJ1-1; D is unclear. CDR1 and CDR2 (germline): SGHDN, FVKESK. This CDR3 is 15 amino acids long. V was shortened by 4 bases and J by 0 bases, with 12 bases between the two germline ends. The chain's CDR3 is CASSPIGVLNTEAFF. Written as DNA, the CDR3 is TGTGCCAGCAGCCCAATTGGGGTGTTGAACACTGAAGCTTTCTTT.

This chain links TRBV5-1 with TRBJ2-3; 7 bases are shared with TRBD2. With V trimmed by 4 bases and J by 2 bases, 10 bases remained unmatched. The CDR3 sequence is 16 residues long. Germline values: CDR1 SGHRS, CDR2 YFSETQ. The CDR3 protein is CASSTRAGELTDTQYF. Written as DNA, the CDR3 is TGCGCCAGCAGCACCCGGGCGGGAGAGCTCACAGATACGCAGTATTTT. Full variable domain (missing parts from reference TRBV5-1 and TRBJ2-3): KAGVTQTPRYLIKTRGQQVTLSCSPISGHRSVSWYQQTPGQGLQFLFEYFSETQRNKGNFPGRFSGRQFSNSRSEMNVSTLELGDSALYLCASSTRAGELTDTQYFGPGTRLTVL.

The chain couples TRBV14 to TRBJ2-3, with TRBD1 identical over 7 bases. The CDR3 totals 13 residues. J lost 4 bases, V lost 5 bases, and 3 bases had no gene match. In germline, CDR1 is SGHDN, CDR2 FVKESK. The CDR3 spells CASSRGQADTQYF. CDR3 DNA sequence: TGTGCCAGCAGCAGAGGACAGGCAGATACGCAGTATTTT.

This clone showed up just a few times. The chain is built from TRBV11-3 and TRBJ1-1; D perhaps matches TRBD1 (6 bases). Germline CDR1 SGHNT, CDR2 YENEEA. The CDR3 is 14 residues long. V lost 5 bases and J lost 4, with 14 bases in between. The CDR3 nucleotides read TGTGCCAGCAGCCGAAACACAGGGAGCACTGAAGCTTTCTTT. Protein sequence: CASSRNTGSTEAFF.

This clone showed up just a few times. This chain uses TRBV15 with TRBJ2-1; 8 bases are a match to TRBD2. CDR3 length: 14 residues. In germline, CDR1 is LNHNV, CDR2 YYDKDF (reference sequence). Unmatched junction bases numbered 8, after V lost 1 base and J lost 12 bases. Here the CDR3 reads CATSRGGGRERQFF. The CDR3 nucleotides read TGTGCCACCAGCAGAGGCGGGGGGCGGGAGCGGCAGTTCTTC. The full variable domain, with the rest looked up from reference TRBV15 and TRBJ2-1, is DAMVIQNPRYQVTQFGKPVTLSCSQTLNHNVMYWYQQKSSQAPKLLFHYYDKDFNNEADTPDNFQSRRPNTSFCFLDIRSPGLGDTAMYLCATSRGGGRERQFFGPGTRLTVL.

The genes are TRBV10-3 and TRBJ1-5; D is unresolved. CDR3 length: 14 amino acids. The germline V gene encodes CDR1 ENHRY and CDR2 SYGVKD. The V end was cut by 2 bases, the J end by 1 base, with 6 bases between. CDR3 in amino acids: CAISETGSNQPQHF. The CDR3 DNA sequence: TGTGCCATCAGTGAGACGGGAAGCAATCAGCCCCAGCATTTT.

This clone showed up just a few times. This chain connects TRBV11-3 to TRBJ1-5, with TRBD1 identical over 7 bases. V was pared by 5 bases and J by 4 bases, with 11 bases of the junction left unmatched. From germline, CDR1 is SGHNT and CDR2 YENEEA. The CDR3 is made up of 16 amino acids. CDR3 nucleotide sequence: TGTGCCAGCAGCGTCGACAGGGCCCAACGGAATCAGCCCCAGCATTTT. It yields the protein CASSVDRAQRNQPQHF. The complete variable domain, with remaining parts taken from reference TRBV11-3 and TRBJ1-5, reads EAGVVQSPRYKIIEKKQPVAFWCNPISGHNTLYWYLQNLGQGPELLIRYENEEAVDDSQLPKDRFSAERLKGVDSTLKIQPAELGDSAVYLCASSVDRAQRNQPQHFGDGTRLSIL.

The V call is TRBV7-5, the J call TRBJ2-2. TRBV7-5 is marked as a pseudogene. The CDR3 length is 18 residues. The CDR3 DNA follows: TGTGCCAGCAGCTTACCCCGGGACCGGACTTTGAACACCGGGGAGCTGTTTTTT. It is translated as CASSLPRDRTLNTGELFF.

There are a few counts of this clone. The chain employs TRBV29-1 and TRBJ2-3; 11 nucleotides line up with TRBD2. Unmatched junction bases numbered 6, after V lost 7 bases and J lost 6 bases. Germline CDR1 SQVTM, CDR2 ANQGSEA. CDR3 length: 13 amino acids. The CDR3 loop is CSATTSGVDTQYF. The CDR3 DNA sequence: TGCAGCGCTACGACTAGCGGGGTTGATACGCAGTATTTT.

V is TRBV12-5 and J is TRBJ1-3; D is uncertain. The germline V gene has CDR1 LGHNT and CDR2 FRNRAP. The length of the CDR3 is 15 residues. The CDR3 region has the DNA TGTGCCAGCAACTATTTTCAGAGCTCTGGAAACACCATATATTTT. This encodes CASNYFQSSGNTIYF.

This clone counts as medium-sized (0.01 to 0.1%). The chain recombines TRBV19 with TRBJ2-7; the match to TRBD2 covers 10 bases. After removal of 1 base from V and 2 bases from J, the junction contained 2 bases not matched to a gene. This CDR3 is built from 15 residues. Per germline, CDR1 LNHDA and CDR2 SQIVND (reference sequence). CDR3 loop: CASSIALAGTYEQYF. The CDR3, as DNA: TGTGCCAGTAGTATAGCACTAGCGGGAACCTACGAGCAGTACTTC. The complete variable domain, with remaining parts taken from reference TRBV19 and TRBJ2-7, reads DGGITQSPKYLFRKEGQNVTLSCEQNLNHDAMYWYRQDPGQGLRLIYYSQIVNDFQKGDIAEGYSVSREKKESFPLTVTSAQKNPTAFYLCASSIALAGTYEQYFGPGTRLTVT.

This clone was observed a few times. The chain couples TRBV11-3 to TRBJ1-5, with D tentatively TRBD1 (5 bases). This CDR3 contains 15 residues. V was clipped by 5 bases and J by 6 bases, with 17 bases between them. Germline CDR1 and CDR2: SGHNT and YENEEA. For the CDR3, the DNA is TGTGCCAGCAGCCCGACGCCAGGGCTCGGTCAGCCCCAGCATTTT. Its translation is CASSPTPGLGQPQHF.

This clone appeared a few times. The V gene is TRBV11-3, the J gene TRBJ1-1, with D possibly matching TRBD1 (6 bases). CDR3 size: 14 residues. V gave up 4 bases and J gave up 1 base, with 10 bases separating them. Per germline, CDR1 SGHNT and CDR2 YENEEA. CDR3 bases: TGTGCCAGCAGCTGGACAGTGGCGAACACTGAAGCTTTCTTT. This codes for CASSWTVANTEAFF.

This clone showed up just a few times. The chain joins TRBV9 to TRBJ1-1; no clear D gene. V lost 7 bases, J lost 5 bases, and 18 bases lay in between. The CDR3 runs 14 residues. Germline assignment: CDR1 SGDLS and CDR2 YYNGEE. In DNA, the CDR3 is TGTGCCAGCGGAAGCGGACTGTTAGGAACTGAAGCTTTCTTT. Its translation is CASGSGLLGTEAFF.

The rearrangement joins TRBV19 to TRBJ2-1; TRBD2 matches 14 bases. Germline CDR1 LNHDA, CDR2 SQIVND (reference sequence). V lost 4 bases, J lost 5 bases, and 1 base stayed unmatched. The CDR3 runs to 15 residues. Here the CDR3 reads CASSRGLAGDNEQFF. DNA for the CDR3: TGTGCCAGTAGTAGGGGACTAGCGGGAGACAATGAGCAGTTCTTC.

The chain couples TRBV6-8 to TRBJ1-1, with 9 bases matching TRBD1. Unmatched junction bases numbered 8, after V lost 7 bases and J lost 5 bases. This CDR3 contains 14 residues. The V gene's germline CDR1 is MNHGY and CDR2 SAAAGT. The CDR3 bases are TGTGCCAGCATAACAGGGGGCGCGAAGACTGAAGCTTTCTTT. Translated: CASITGGAKTEAFF.

J is TRBJ1-4 and V is TRBV9, with D uncertain. Looked up from germline, CDR1 is SGDLS and CDR2 is YYNGEE. The CDR3 is 14 amino acids. V lost 0 bases, J lost 0 bases, and 3 bases lay in between. The CDR3 coding sequence is TGTGCCAGCAGCGTAGATGCAACTAATGAAAAACTGTTTTTT. It yields the protein CASSVDATNEKLFF.

This clone is termed medium-sized (0.01 to 0.1%). The V gene is TRBV25-1, the J gene TRBJ1-1; D gene ambiguous. The CDR3 length is 12 residues. Germline values: CDR1 MGHDK, CDR2 SYGVNS. In DNA, the CDR3 is TGTGCATCCGCCGGGAGCTACACTGAAGCTTTCTTT. Its protein is CASAGSYTEAFF. The variable domain in full, with the rest retrieved from reference TRBV25-1 and TRBJ1-1, is EADIYQTPRYLVIGTGKKITLECSQTMGHDKMYWYQQDPGMELHLIHYSYGVNSTEKGDLSSESTVSRIRTEHFPLTLESARPSHTSQYLCASAGSYTEAFFGQGTRLTVV.

The chain links TRBV11-3 to TRBJ1-1; possible D gene TRBD1, 6 bases. This CDR3 region has 16 residues. Trimming stripped 0 bases from V and 2 bases from J, with 13 bases between. From germline, CDR1 is SGHNT and CDR2 YENEEA. CDR3: CASSLEAGEGNTEAFF. CDR3 bases: TGTGCCAGCAGCTTAGAAGCAGGGGAGGGAAACACTGAAGCTTTCTTT. Combining the CDR3 with reference TRBV11-3 and TRBJ1-1 gives the whole variable domain EAGVVQSPRYKIIEKKQPVAFWCNPISGHNTLYWYLQNLGQGPELLIRYENEEAVDDSQLPKDRFSAERLKGVDSTLKIQPAELGDSAVYLCASSLEAGEGNTEAFFGQGTRLTVV.

This chain connects TRBV14 to TRBJ1-1; TRBD1 is a possible D gene (6 bases). There are 15 residues in the CDR3. V lost 0 bases, J lost 4 bases, and 12 bases lay in between. Looked up from germline, CDR1 is SGHDN and CDR2 is FVKESK. CDR3 DNA: TGTGCCAGCAGCCAAGAGGGGGCGCTGGGCACTGAAGCTTTCTTT. Protein: CASSQEGALGTEAFF.

This clone was seen only a few times. V is TRBV14 and J is TRBJ1-1; a possible D gene is TRBD1 (5 bases). Germline lookup yields CDR1 SGHDN and CDR2 FVKESK. CDR3 length: 16 amino acids. The ends were cut back, 0 bases at V and 5 bases at J, with 16 bases in the middle. DNA for the CDR3: TGTGCCAGCAGCCAAGATTTCCCAGGGACGGGTACTGAAGCTTTCTTT. It translates to CASSQDFPGTGTEAFF.